These 23 T cell receptor beta chains originate from one sample sequenced in a study of cytomegalovirus exposure and HLA in healthy donors. Researchers ran the PCR with 60 Vbeta and 13 Jbeta primers. This table comes from immunoSEQ multiplex PCR, and its TCRdb copy is limited to in-frame clones, with some not included. The table shows 310,000 or so clones, with 85% to 90% occurring only once. Sequenced: PBMCs. These receptor sequences come from a woman between 18 and 30 years old in good health and CMV-seronegative.

The table lists this clone with a count of one. The rearrangement uses TRBV28 and TRBJ1-4, with a tentative D call TRBD1 (6 bases). V was pared by 2 bases and J by 8 bases, with 12 bases between. The V gene's germline CDR1 is MDHEN and CDR2 SYDVKM. This CDR3 comprises 14 residues. In nucleotides, the CDR3 is TGTGCCAGCAGTTTAAACAGGGAGACAGAAAAACTGTTTTTT. Translation gives CASSLNRETEKLFF. The entire variable domain, with the rest obtained from reference TRBV28 and TRBJ1-4, is as follows: DVKVTQSSRYLVKRTGEKVFLECVQDMDHENMFWYRQDPGLGLRLIYFSYDVKMKEKGDIPEGYSVSREKKERFSLILESASTNQTSMYLCASSLNRETEKLFFGSGTQLSVL.

The chain couples TRBV6-6 to TRBJ1-2; TRBD1 agrees at 7 bases. Trimming at V came to 5 bases and at J to 9 bases, leaving 6 bases not matched to a gene. The V gene's germline CDR1 is MNHNY and CDR2 SVGAGI (reference sequence). CDR3 length: 12 amino acids. The CDR3, as DNA: TGTGCCAGCAGTCTTCTCAGGGGGAGCTACACCTTC. It specifies CASSLLRGSYTF.

The rearrangement uses TRBV5-5 and TRBJ1-5; 10 bases match TRBD1. Germline-derived CDR1 and CDR2 are SGHKS and YYEKEE (reference sequence). The CDR3 totals 15 residues. Trimming removed 0 bases from V and 7 bases from J; junction bases left unmatched: 4. The CDR3 region has the DNA TGTGCCAGCAGCTTGGGGACAGGGGGTTTCCAGCCCCAGCATTTT. Encoded protein: CASSLGTGGFQPQHF.

V is TRBV5-1 and J is TRBJ1-2; possibly TRBD1 for D (5 bases). There are 15 residues in the CDR3. The V gene's germline CDR1 is SGHRS and CDR2 YFSETQ. Trimming took 3 bases from V and 4 from J, leaving 16 bases between them. CDR3 DNA: TGCGCCAGCAGCTCTCAGGGTACTGGCGTCTATGGCTACACCTTC. It specifies CASSSQGTGVYGYTF. Complete variable domain (other parts from reference TRBV5-1 and TRBJ1-2): KAGVTQTPRYLIKTRGQQVTLSCSPISGHRSVSWYQQTPGQGLQFLFEYFSETQRNKGNFPGRFSGRQFSNSRSEMNVSTLELGDSALYLCASSSQGTGVYGYTFGSGTRLTVV.

The rearrangement uses TRBV19 and TRBJ1-5; 8 bases match TRBD1. Germline V gene data show CDR1 as LNHDA and CDR2 as SQIVND (reference sequence). With V trimmed by 5 bases and J by 2 bases, 5 bases remained unmatched. This CDR3 is 15 amino acids long. In nucleotides, the CDR3 is TGTGCCAGTAGTCCCGACAGGGGCGGCAATCAGCCCCAGCATTTT. Protein sequence: CASSPDRGGNQPQHF.

The rearrangement uses TRBV19 and TRBJ2-7, with 9 bases matching TRBD2. The germline gives CDR1 LNHDA, CDR2 SQIVND (reference sequence). V was clipped by 5 bases and J by 4 bases; unmatched bases: 6. The CDR3 sequence is 14 residues long. In DNA, the CDR3 is TGTGCCAGTAGTCTTGCTAGCGGGGATTACGAGCAGTACTTC. It translates to CASSLASGDYEQYF.

J is TRBJ1-1 and V is TRBV4-2; a possible D gene is TRBD1 (6 bases). CDR1 LGHNA and CDR2 YNFKEQ come from the germline V gene. There are 13 residues in the CDR3. V was shortened by 4 bases and J by 5 bases, with 11 bases between the two germline ends. CDR3 sequence: CASSPLQGTEAFF. CDR3 nucleotides: TGTGCCAGCAGCCCGCTACAGGGAACTGAAGCTTTCTTT.

The chain carries TRBV6-6 and TRBJ1-4; 9 nucleotides align to TRBD1. From germline, CDR1 is MNHNY and CDR2 SVGAGI (reference sequence). Trimming took 0 bases from V and 6 from J; bases not matched to a gene: 5. CDR3 size: 16 residues. The CDR3, as DNA: TGTGCCAGCAGTTACTCGAGTGGGACAGGGTATGAAAAACTGTTTTTT. It translates to CASSYSSGTGYEKLFF.

The CDR3 reads CASSYGGNSYEQYF. The DNA for the CDR3 is TGTGCCAGCAGTTACGGGGGGAACTCCTACGAGCAGTACTTC. V and J are TRBV13 and TRBJ2-7, with 7 bases lining up with TRBD2. The CDR3 totals 14 residues. Per germline, CDR1 PRHDT and CDR2 FYEKMQ (reference sequence). Trimming at V came to 6 bases and at J to 0 bases, leaving 5 bases not matched to a gene.

The chain is built from TRBV7-9 and TRBJ1-6; D gene uncertain. The germline gives CDR1 SEHNR, CDR2 FQNEAQ (reference sequence). Trimming removed 1 base at V and 6 bases at J, with 7 bases between. This CDR3 has 14 amino acids. This CDR3 is CASSLEGVNSPLHF. In DNA form, the CDR3 reads TGTGCCAGCAGCTTAGAAGGAGTTAATTCACCCCTCCACTTT.

The rearrangement uses TRBV6-5 and TRBJ2-7; D might be TRBD2 (6 bases). Germline V lookup: CDR1 MNHEY, CDR2 SVGAGI. With 8 bases removed from V and 5 bases from J, the gap between germline ends came to 19 bases. The CDR3 covers 14 residues. CDR3 sequence: CASGPTSGLDEQYF. CDR3 bases: TGTGCCAGCGGCCCGACTAGTGGCTTGGACGAGCAGTACTTC.

The chain links TRBV29-1 to TRBJ1-1, with D perhaps TRBD1 (6 bases). Trimming removed 6 bases at V and 2 bases at J, with 19 bases between. The CDR3 runs to 15 residues. Germline CDR1 and CDR2: SQVTM and ANQGSEA. CDR3 DNA: TGCAGCGTGAGGGGGAGTCCACTCGGCAACACTGAAGCTTTCTTT. Protein sequence: CSVRGSPLGNTEAFF.

V gene TRBV18 combines with J gene TRBJ2-7, with 8 bases identical to TRBD2. Trimming cost V 6 bases and J 10 bases; bases outside gene matches: 17. Germline CDR1 KGHSH, CDR2 LQKENI. This CDR3 comprises 15 residues. The CDR3 reads CASSPDDGSGVGQYF. The CDR3 bases are TGTGCCAGCTCCCCCGACGATGGTAGCGGGGTGGGACAGTACTTC.

This clone was seen a single time. This chain uses TRBV4-2 with TRBJ1-1; 7 bases align to TRBD1. Germline V CDR1 and CDR2: LGHNA, YNFKEQ. After removal of 0 bases from V and 0 bases from J, the junction contained 16 bases not matched to a gene. The CDR3 totals 20 residues. Written as DNA, the CDR3 is TGTGCCAGCAGCCAAGAAGCGACAGGGATGAGACCGGGGTTGAACACTGAAGCTTTCTTT. Translating it yields CASSQEATGMRPGLNTEAFF.

The rearrangement joins TRBV27 to TRBJ1-5, with D possibly matching TRBD1 (6 bases). Germline loops: CDR1 MNHEY, CDR2 SMNVEV (reference sequence). CDR3 size: 14 residues. V was clipped by 2 bases and J by 1 base, with 6 bases between them. CDR3 amino acids: CASSLRGSNQPQHF. The CDR3 nucleotides are TGTGCCAGCAGTTTAAGGGGGAGCAATCAGCCCCAGCATTTT.

This chain connects TRBV29-1 to TRBJ1-2; a possible D gene is TRBD1 (5 bases). The V end was cut by 4 bases, the J end by 2 bases, with 14 bases between. This CDR3 is 14 amino acids long. The germline CDR1 and CDR2 sequences are SQVTM and ANQGSEA. The CDR3, as DNA: TGCAGCGTTGGCCCCCGGGCAGGGAACTATGGCTACACCTTC. Translated: CSVGPRAGNYGYTF.

The rearrangement uses TRBV2 and TRBJ2-1; 10 nucleotides match TRBD2. Unmatched junction bases numbered 7, after V lost 6 bases and J lost 5 bases. CDR1 and CDR2 from the germline V gene are SNHLY and FYNNEI. The CDR3 is 15 residues long. CDR3 DNA: TGTGCCAGCAGGGCTTGGACTAGCGGAGACAATGAGCAGTTCTTC. Translated, it gives CASRAWTSGDNEQFF. The variable domain in full, completed from reference TRBV2 and TRBJ2-1, reads EPEVTQTPSHQVTQMGQEVILRCVPISNHLYFYWYRQILGQKVEFLVSFYNNEISEKSEIFDDQFSVERPDGSNFTLKIRSTKLEDSAMYFCASRAWTSGDNEQFFGPGTRLTVL.

The V gene is TRBV7-2, the J gene TRBJ1-1; no clear D gene. The CDR3 runs to 14 residues. V was shortened by 1 base and J by 1 base, with 7 bases between the two germline ends. Germline lookup yields CDR1 SGHTA and CDR2 FQGNSA. The chain's CDR3 is CASSLGHTNTEAFF. CDR3 DNA sequence: TGTGCCAGCAGCTTAGGGCATACGAACACTGAAGCTTTCTTT. Based on the CDR3 plus reference TRBV7-2 and TRBJ1-1, the full variable domain is GAGVSQSPSNKVTEKGKDVELRCDPISGHTALYWYRQSLGQGLEFLIYFQGNSAPDKSGLPSDRFSAERTGGSVSTLTIQRTQQEDSAVYLCASSLGHTNTEAFFGQGTRLTVV.

The chain uses TRBV6-5 and TRBJ1-2; 8 bases are a match to TRBD1. V lost 4 bases to trimming and J lost 4 bases; unmatched junction nucleotides: 8. This CDR3 contains 15 residues. CDR1 is MNHEY and CDR2 is SVGAGI in the germline V gene. CDR3 region: CASSLGLGQGYGYTF. The CDR3 DNA is TGTGCCAGCAGTTTAGGATTAGGACAGGGCTATGGCTACACCTTC.

This clone showed up just once. The chain employs TRBV5-4 and TRBJ1-1; D perhaps matches TRBD1 (5 bases). The CDR3 has 14 residues. CDR1 and CDR2 from the germline V gene are SGHNT and YYREEE (reference sequence). V was clipped by 3 bases and J by 5 bases, with 14 bases between them. The CDR3 reads CASSSRGFRTEAFF. The CDR3 region has the DNA TGTGCCAGCAGCTCTAGGGGATTCCGGACTGAAGCTTTCTTT.

This rearrangement joins TRBV30 to TRBJ2-7; no clear D gene. Germline-derived CDR1 and CDR2 are GTSNPN and SVGIG (reference sequence). The CDR3 consists of 12 residues. Trimming left V 0 bases short and J 3 bases short, with 6 bases between. The CDR3 DNA is TGTGCCTGGAGTGTAAGTAGCTACGAGCAGTACTTC. Translation gives CAWSVSSYEQYF.

The chain has TRBV11-2 and TRBJ2-2; D is unresolved. The CDR3 runs 16 residues. Trimming stripped 1 base from V and 4 bases from J, with 13 bases between. Germline loops: CDR1 SGHAT, CDR2 FQNNGV. The CDR3 nucleotides read TGTGCCAGCAGCTTAGTGATGCCGCGAGTCACCGGGGAGCTGTTTTTT. Amino acid sequence: CASSLVMPRVTGELFF.

This chain connects TRBV29-1 to TRBJ2-1; the match to TRBD2 covers 14 bases. J lost 4 bases, V lost 7 bases, and 0 bases had no gene match. Germline CDR1 reads SQVTM; CDR2 reads ANQGSEA. The length of the CDR3 is 13 residues. The CDR3 reads CSGTSGGYNEQFF. Here the CDR3 DNA reads TGCAGCGGGACTAGCGGGGGGTACAATGAGCAGTTCTTC.